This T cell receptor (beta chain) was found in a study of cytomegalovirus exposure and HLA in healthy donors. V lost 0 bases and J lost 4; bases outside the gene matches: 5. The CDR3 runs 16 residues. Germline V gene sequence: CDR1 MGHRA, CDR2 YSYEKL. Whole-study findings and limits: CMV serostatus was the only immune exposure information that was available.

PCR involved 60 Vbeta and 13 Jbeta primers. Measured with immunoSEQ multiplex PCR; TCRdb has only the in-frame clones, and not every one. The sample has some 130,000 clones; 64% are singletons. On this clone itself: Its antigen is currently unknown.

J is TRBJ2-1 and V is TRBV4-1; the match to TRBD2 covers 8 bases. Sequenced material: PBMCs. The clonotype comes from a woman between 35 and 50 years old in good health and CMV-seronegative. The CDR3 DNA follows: TGCGCCAGCAGCCAAGACGGGGGGGACACATACAATGAGCAGTTCTTC. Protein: CASSQDGGDTYNEQFF.